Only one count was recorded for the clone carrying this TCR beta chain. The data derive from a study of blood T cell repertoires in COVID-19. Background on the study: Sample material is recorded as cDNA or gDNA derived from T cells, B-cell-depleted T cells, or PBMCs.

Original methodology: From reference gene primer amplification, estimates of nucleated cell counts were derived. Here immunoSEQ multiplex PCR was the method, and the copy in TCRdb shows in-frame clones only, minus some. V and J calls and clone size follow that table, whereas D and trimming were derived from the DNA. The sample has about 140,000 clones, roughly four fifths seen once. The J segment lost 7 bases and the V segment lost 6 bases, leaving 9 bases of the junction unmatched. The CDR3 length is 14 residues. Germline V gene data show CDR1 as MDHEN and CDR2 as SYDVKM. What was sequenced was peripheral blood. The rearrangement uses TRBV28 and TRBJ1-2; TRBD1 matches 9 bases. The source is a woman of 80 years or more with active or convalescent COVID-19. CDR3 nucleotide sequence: TGTGCCAGCAGATACCGGGACAGGGTCCTTGGCTACACCTTC. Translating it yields CASRYRDRVLGYTF.